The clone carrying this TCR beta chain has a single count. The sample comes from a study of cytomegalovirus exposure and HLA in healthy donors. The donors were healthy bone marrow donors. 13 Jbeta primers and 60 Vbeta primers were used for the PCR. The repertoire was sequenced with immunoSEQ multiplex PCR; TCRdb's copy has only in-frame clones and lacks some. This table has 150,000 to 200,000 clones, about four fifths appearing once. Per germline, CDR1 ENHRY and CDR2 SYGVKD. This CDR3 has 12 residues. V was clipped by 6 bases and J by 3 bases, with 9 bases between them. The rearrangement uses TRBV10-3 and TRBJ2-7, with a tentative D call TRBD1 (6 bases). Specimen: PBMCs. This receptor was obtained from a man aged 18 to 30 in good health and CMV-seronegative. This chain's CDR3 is CAIRGRGYEQYF. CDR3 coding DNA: TGTGCCATCAGAGGCAGGGGCTACGAGCAGTACTTC.